This T cell receptor beta chain appears in the sequencing data of a study of T cells in Graves' hyperthyroidism and ophthalmopathy (dated by TCRdb to about 2019). Turning to the overall study: Peripheral blood samples were taken at initial diagnosis, before any treatment was given. To identify TCR V-J signatures that set the groups apart, the researchers used a discovery cohort of 100 or so patients, made up of under 50 with Graves' ophthalmopathy and some 56 with stable Graves' hyperthyroidism. Prospective prediction of ophthalmopathy was tested in an independent validation cohort of 18 to 20 hyperthyroidism patients and some 17 patients who later progressed to ophthalmopathy. For training and testing, the 100 or so patients in the discovery cohort were randomly divided in a 7:3 ratio. In addition, the study compared T-cell repertoires in thyroid tissue and in blood from six Graves' hyperthyroidism patients. After sampling, hyperthyroidism patients received methimazole starting at 30 mg daily, and ophthalmopathy patients received high-dose intravenous methylprednisolone. TCR Vbeta CDR3 sequencing of approximately 140 peripheral blood samples (around 45 ophthalmopathy, 75 hyperthyroidism and some 17 progressor patients) is reported in the paper. Broader findings and caveats from the paper: Sample size was not statistically predetermined, and blinding of investigators to group allocation was not performed. Most expanded thyroid clonotypes (frequency above 0.001) were also detected in blood, suggesting blood repertoires may reflect thyroid immune responses. During validation, the model predicted progression to ophthalmopathy a median of approximately 6 months ahead of onset, with more than 60% sensitivity and roughly 75% specificity. A model built on a 13 V-J signature distinguished ophthalmopathy from stable hyperthyroidism, reaching approximately 89% sensitivity and about 81% specificity in cross-validation and 80%/75% in testing.

Ends trimmed: V by 7 bases, J by 6 bases; bases unmatched to a gene: 7. Counted from cysteine to phenylalanine, this CDR3 has 13 amino acids. Of all the DNA, just the CDR3 is kept, 39 bases in frame from base 1. The TCR beta CDR3 regions were amplified from RNA transcripts. For the first round of RT-PCR on the TCR CDR3, the HTBI primer set was used together with the Qiagen OneStep RT-PCR kit. Libraries were constructed in a second round of multiplex PCR, after which size selection and purification were carried out. Paired-end sequencing of the libraries was performed with 100 bp reads on an Illumina HiSeq2000. In the authors' own workflow: SOAPnuke was used to process the raw data, removing reads that contained adapters or uncalled bases, had a mean Phred below 15, or lacked an exact match to the constant primer or identifier. COPE v1.2.5 was used to merge high-quality paired reads, and clonotypes were defined as unique nucleotide sequences. MiTCR v1.1 was used to align clonotypes to the IMGT TRBV, TRBD and TRBJ reference segments. The analysis included only V-J combinations with a frequency above 0.0001, which together covered roughly 99% of the repertoires. A TCS score was defined as the ratio of F50 (clonal expansion) to E x V (chaos), with BLOSUM62-based TCRdist applied between CDR3 peptides within each V-J. Welch's t-statistics and random forest reduced 514 V-J features to some 14, which were used in a naive Bayes classifier (R e1071). TCRdb took the public reads, trimmed them with fastp at Q25, ran MiXCR for clone calling and kept in-frame beta chains. Rows are combined by CDR3 protein, so each entry shows the most common genes and DNA. TCRdb, not the authors, supplied the V and J calls. The sample profile shows hundreds of thousands of distinct CDR3 sequences; roughly 14% of them were found once. Around 13% of the sample is in the top ten clones.

Moderately to severely active disease, a Clinical Activity Score of at least 3, a NOSPECS grade of at least 4, and a duration under 3 months were present in ophthalmopathy patients. Patients with uncontrolled infections, other autoimmune diseases, pregnancy or lactation were excluded. Diagnoses relied on clinical symptoms, serum thyroxine and TRAb, thyroid ultrasound and orbital computed tomography. Ficoll-Paque density gradient centrifugation was used to isolate PBMCs from around 9.1 ml of fresh peripheral blood. Total RNA was extracted using Trizol reagent, and RNA quality was assessed on an Agilent 2100 Bioanalyzer. Turning to this clonotype: The antigen this receptor binds is unknown. This clone may be a read error of a much larger clone one base away.

The chain uses TRBV12-3 or TRBV12-4 and TRBJ2-7; the central 9 bases match TRBD2. The clonotype was recovered from a man younger than 30 with Graves' ophthalmopathy. Sequencing was carried out using blood. The CDR3 amino acid sequence is: CASTTGLAVEQYF. In nucleotide form, the sequence is TGTGCCAGCACCACGGGACTAGCAGTCGAGCAGTACTTC.